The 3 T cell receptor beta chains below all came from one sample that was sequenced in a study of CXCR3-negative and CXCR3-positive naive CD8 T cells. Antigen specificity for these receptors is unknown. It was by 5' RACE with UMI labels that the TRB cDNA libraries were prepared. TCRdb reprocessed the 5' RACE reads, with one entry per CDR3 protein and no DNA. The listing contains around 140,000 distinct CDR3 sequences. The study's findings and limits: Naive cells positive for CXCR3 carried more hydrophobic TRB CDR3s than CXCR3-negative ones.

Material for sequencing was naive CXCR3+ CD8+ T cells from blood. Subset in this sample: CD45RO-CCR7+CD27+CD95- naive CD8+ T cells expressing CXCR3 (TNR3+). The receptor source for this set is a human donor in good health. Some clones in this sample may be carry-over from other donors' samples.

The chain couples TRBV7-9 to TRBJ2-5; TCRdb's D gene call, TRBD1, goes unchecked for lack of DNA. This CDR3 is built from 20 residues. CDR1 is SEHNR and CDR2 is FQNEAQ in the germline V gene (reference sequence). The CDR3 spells CASSLALGEWQGAKQETQYF.

This CDR3 is CASSYSDRAGETQYF. The V gene is TRBV6-5, the J gene TRBJ2-5; the TRBD2 assignment by TCRdb is unverifiable without DNA. Germline assignment: CDR1 MNHEY and CDR2 SVGAGI. The CDR3 consists of 15 residues.

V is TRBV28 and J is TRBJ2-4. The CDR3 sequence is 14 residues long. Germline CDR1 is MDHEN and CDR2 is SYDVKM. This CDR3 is CASRGGIEVNIQYF.